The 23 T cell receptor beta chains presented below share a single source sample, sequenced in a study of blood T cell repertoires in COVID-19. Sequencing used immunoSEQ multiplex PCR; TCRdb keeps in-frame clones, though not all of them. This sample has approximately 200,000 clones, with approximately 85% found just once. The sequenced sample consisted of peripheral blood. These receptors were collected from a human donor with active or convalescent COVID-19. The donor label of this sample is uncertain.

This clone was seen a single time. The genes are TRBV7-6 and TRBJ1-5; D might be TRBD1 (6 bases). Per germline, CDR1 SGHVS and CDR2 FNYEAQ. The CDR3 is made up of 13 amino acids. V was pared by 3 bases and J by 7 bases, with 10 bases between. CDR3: CASSFDTGQPQHF. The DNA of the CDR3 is TGTGCCAGCAGCTTTGACACAGGGCAGCCCCAGCATTTT.

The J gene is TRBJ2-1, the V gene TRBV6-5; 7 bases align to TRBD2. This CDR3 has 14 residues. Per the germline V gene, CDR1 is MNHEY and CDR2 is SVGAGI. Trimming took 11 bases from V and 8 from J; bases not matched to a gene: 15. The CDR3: CAGSTGGSPDEQFF. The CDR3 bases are TGTGCCGGGAGCACGGGAGGCAGCCCCGATGAGCAGTTCTTC.

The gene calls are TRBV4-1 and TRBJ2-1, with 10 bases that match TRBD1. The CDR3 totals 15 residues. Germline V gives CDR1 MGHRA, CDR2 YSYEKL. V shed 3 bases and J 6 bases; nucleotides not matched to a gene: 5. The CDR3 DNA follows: TGCGCCAGCAGCCAGACCGGGACAGGGGCCAATGAGCAGTTCTTC. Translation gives CASSQTGTGANEQFF.

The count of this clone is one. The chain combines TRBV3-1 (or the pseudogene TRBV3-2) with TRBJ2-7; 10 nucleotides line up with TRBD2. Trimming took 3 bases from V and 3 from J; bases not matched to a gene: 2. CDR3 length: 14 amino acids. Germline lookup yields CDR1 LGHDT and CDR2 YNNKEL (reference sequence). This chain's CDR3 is CASSQASGSYEQYF. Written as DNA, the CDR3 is TGTGCCAGCAGCCAGGCTAGCGGGAGCTACGAGCAGTACTTC.

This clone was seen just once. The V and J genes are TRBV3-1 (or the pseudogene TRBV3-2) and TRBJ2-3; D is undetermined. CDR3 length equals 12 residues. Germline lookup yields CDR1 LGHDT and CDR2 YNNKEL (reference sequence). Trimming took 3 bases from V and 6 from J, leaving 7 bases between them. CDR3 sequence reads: CASSQLVDTQYF. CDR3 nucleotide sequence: TGTGCCAGCAGCCAGTTAGTGGATACGCAGTATTTT.

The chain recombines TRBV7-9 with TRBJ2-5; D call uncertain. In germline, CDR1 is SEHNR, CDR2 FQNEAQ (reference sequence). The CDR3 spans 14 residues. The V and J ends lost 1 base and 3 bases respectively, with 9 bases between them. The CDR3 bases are TGTGCCAGCAGCTTAGGCCAGATGGAAGAGACCCAGTACTTC. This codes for CASSLGQMEETQYF.

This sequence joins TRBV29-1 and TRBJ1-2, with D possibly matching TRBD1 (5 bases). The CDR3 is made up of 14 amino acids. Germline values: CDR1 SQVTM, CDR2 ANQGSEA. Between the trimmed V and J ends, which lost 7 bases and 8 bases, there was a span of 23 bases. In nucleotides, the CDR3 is TGCAGCGCCCATGACAGTACCGCCTACGTGGGCTACACCTTC. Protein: CSAHDSTAYVGYTF.

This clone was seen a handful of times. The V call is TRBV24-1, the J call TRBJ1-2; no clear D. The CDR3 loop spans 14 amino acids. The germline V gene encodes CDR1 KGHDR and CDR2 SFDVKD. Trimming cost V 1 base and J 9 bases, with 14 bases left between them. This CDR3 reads CATSDFGGEVSYTF. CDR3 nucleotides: TGTGCCACCAGTGATTTTGGTGGGGAGGTTAGCTACACCTTC.

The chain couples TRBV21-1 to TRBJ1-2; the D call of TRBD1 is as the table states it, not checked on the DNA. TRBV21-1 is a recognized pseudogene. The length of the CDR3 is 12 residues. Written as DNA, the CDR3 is TGTGCCAGCAGCTCGACAGGACATGGCTACACCTTC. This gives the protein CASSSTGHGYTF.

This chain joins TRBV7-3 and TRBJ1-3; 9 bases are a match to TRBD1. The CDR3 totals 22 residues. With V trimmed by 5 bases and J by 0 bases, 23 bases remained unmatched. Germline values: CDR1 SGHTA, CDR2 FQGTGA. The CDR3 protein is CASSPDRSTRQGDLLSGNTIYF. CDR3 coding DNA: TGTGCCAGCAGCCCCGACCGATCTACCCGACAGGGGGACTTACTCTCTGGAAACACCATATATTTT.

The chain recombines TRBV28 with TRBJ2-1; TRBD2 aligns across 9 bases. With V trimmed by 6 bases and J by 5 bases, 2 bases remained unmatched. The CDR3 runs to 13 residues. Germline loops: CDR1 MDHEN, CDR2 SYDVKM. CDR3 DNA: TGTGCCAGCAGCCTAGCGGGGCACAATGAGCAGTTCTTC. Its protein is CASSLAGHNEQFF.

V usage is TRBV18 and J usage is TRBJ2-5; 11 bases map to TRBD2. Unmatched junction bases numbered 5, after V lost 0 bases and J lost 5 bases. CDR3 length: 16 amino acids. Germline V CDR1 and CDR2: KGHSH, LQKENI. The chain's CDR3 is CASSPPSTSGMETQYF. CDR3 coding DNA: TGTGCCAGCTCACCACCTTCGACTAGCGGGATGGAGACCCAGTACTTC. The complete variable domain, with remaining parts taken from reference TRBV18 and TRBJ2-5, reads NAGVMQNPRHLVRRRGQEARLRCSPMKGHSHVYWYRQLPEEGLKFMVYLQKENIIDESGMPKERFSAEFPKEGPSILRIQQVVRGDSAAYFCASSPPSTSGMETQYFGPGTRLLVL.

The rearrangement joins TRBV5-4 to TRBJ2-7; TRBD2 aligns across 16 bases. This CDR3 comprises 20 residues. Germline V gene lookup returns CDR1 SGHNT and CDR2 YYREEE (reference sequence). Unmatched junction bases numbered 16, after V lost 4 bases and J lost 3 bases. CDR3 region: CASSPRATGTSGRGYYEQYF. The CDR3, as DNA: TGTGCCAGCAGCCCGCGCGCAACCGGGACTAGCGGGAGGGGCTACTACGAGCAGTACTTC.

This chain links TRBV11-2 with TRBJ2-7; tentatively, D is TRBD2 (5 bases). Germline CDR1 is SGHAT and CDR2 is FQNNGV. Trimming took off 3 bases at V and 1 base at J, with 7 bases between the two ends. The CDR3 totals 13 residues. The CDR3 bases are TGTGCCAGCAGCTTGGCGGGTTCCTACGAGCAGTACTTC. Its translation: CASSLAGSYEQYF.

The CDR3 here is CATSANSYNEQFF. CDR3 bases: TGTGCCACCAGTGCAAACAGCTACAATGAGCAGTTCTTC. The V and J genes are TRBV24-1 and TRBJ2-1; D unresolved. Germline CDR1 reads KGHDR; CDR2 reads SFDVKD. The ends were cut back, 5 bases at V and 3 bases at J, with 7 bases in the middle. The CDR3 runs 13 residues.

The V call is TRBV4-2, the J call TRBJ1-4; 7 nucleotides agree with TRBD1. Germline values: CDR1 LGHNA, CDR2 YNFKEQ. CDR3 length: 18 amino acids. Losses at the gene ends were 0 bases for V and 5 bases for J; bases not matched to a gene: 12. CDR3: CASSQDFYRGRGNEKLFF. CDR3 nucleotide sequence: TGTGCCAGCAGCCAAGATTTCTACAGGGGACGGGGGAATGAAAAACTGTTTTTT.

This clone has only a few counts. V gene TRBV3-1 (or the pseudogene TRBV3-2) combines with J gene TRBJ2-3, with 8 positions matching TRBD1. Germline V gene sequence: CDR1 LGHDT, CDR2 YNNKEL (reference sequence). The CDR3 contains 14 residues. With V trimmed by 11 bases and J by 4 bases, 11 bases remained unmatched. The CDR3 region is CACQGARRADTQYF. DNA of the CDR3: TGTGCCTGTCAGGGGGCCCGGCGCGCAGATACGCAGTATTTT.

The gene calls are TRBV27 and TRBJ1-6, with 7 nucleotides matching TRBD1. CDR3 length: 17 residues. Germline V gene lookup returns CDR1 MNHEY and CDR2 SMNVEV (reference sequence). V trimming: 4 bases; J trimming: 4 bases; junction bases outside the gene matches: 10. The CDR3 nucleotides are TGTGCCAGCAGTTACTTGACAGGGTTGGTTTATAATTCACCCCTCCACTTT. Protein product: CASSYLTGLVYNSPLHF.

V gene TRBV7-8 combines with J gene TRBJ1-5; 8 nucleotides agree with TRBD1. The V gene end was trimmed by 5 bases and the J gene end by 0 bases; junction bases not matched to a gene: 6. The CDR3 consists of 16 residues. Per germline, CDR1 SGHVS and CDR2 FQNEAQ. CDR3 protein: CASSRDRQNSNQPQHF. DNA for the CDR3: TGTGCCAGCAGCCGGGACAGGCAGAATAGCAATCAGCCCCAGCATTTT.

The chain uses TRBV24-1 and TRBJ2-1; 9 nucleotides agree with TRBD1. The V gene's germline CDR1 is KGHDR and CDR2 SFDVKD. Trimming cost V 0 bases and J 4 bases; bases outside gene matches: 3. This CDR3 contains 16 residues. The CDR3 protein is CATSDLDRGDYNEQFF. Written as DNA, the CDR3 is TGTGCCACCAGTGATTTGGACAGGGGGGATTACAATGAGCAGTTCTTC.

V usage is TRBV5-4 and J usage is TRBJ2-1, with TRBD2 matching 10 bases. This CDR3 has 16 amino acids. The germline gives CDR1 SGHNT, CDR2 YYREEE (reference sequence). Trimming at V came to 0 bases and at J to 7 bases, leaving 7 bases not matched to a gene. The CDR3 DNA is TGTGCCAGCAGCTTGGCCGTAGCGGGGGGCTTAAATGAGCAGTTCTTC. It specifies CASSLAVAGGLNEQFF.

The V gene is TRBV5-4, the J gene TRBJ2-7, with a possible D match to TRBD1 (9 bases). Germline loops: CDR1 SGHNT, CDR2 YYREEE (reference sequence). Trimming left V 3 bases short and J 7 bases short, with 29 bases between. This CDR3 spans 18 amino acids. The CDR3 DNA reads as TGTGCCAGCAGCTCATCTTATAGCGGGGACAGGGCGGGGCGGGAGCAGTACTTC. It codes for CASSSSYSGDRAGREQYF.

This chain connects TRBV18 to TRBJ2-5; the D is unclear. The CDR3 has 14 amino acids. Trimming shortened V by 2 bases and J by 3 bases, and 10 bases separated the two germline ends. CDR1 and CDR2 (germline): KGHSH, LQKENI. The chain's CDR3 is CASSPYYLEETQYF. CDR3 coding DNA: TGTGCCAGCTCACCATATTACCTAGAAGAGACCCAGTACTTC.